Each of the 13 T cell receptor beta chains below was sequenced from the same sample in a study of blood T cells in healthy people across ages. A J-beta primer mix and a sample-barcoded 5' primer were used in a second PCR of roughly 7 to 12 cycles. TCRdb redid the calling of the 5' RACE reads with MiXCR, one entry per CDR3 protein. The sample lists about 1.8 million distinct CDR3 sequences; roughly 52% were seen once. The material sequenced was blood. The receptors originated from a woman aged 35 to 49 in good health.

Turning to this clonotype: Mismatch with germline at one junction end may stem from a read error. The rearrangement links TRBV2 to TRBJ2-1, with 9 nucleotides matching TRBD1. The V gene's germline CDR1 is SNHLY and CDR2 FYNNEI. The CDR3 spans 13 residues. The chain's CDR3 is CASNGQGLNGQFF. In DNA, the CDR3 is TGTGCCAGCAACGGACAGGGGTTAAATGGGCAGTTCTTC.

J is TRBJ2-6 and V is TRBV20-1, with D hard to call. This CDR3 is built from 17 residues. Germline V gene data show CDR1 as DFQATT and CDR2 as SNEGSKA (reference sequence). The ends were cut back, 0 bases at V and 1 base at J, with 13 bases in the middle. CDR3 in amino acids: CSARDGATPSGANVLTF. The CDR3 DNA reads TGCAGTGCTAGAGACGGTGCCACTCCTTCTGGGGCCAACGTCCTGACTTTC.

V is TRBV27 and J is TRBJ2-3; D is possibly TRBD1 (5 bases). The V end was cut by 4 bases, the J end by 2 bases, with 16 bases between. CDR1 and CDR2 (germline): MNHEY, SMNVEV (reference sequence). CDR3 length: 16 amino acids. The CDR3 loop reads CASSSPRGIHTDTQYF. DNA for the CDR3: TGTGCCAGCAGTTCGCCTAGGGGAATCCACACAGATACGCAGTATTTT.

The chain employs TRBV11-2 and TRBJ2-3; D perhaps matches TRBD2 (7 bases). The CDR3 consists of 17 residues. V lost 0 bases, J lost 6 bases, and 19 bases lay in between. In germline, CDR1 is SGHAT, CDR2 FQNNGV. In DNA, the CDR3 is TGTGCCAGCAGCTTAGATTTTCGGGGGGCGTATCAGGATACGCAGTATTTT. Encoded protein: CASSLDFRGAYQDTQYF. Together with reference TRBV11-2 and TRBJ2-3, the CDR3 gives the full variable domain: EAGVAQSPRYKIIEKRQSVAFWCNPISGHATLYWYQQILGQGPKLLIQFQNNGVVDDSQLPKDRFSAERLKGVDSTLKIQPAKLEDSAVYLCASSLDFRGAYQDTQYFGPGTRLTVL.

This clonotype was observed a handful of times. V is TRBV6-5 and J is TRBJ1-6; no clear D gene. CDR1 MNHEY and CDR2 SVGAGI come from the germline V gene. V lost 6 bases and J 5 bases, leaving 14 bases between the germline ends. The CDR3 is made up of 15 amino acids. CDR3 nucleotides: TGTGCCAGCAGCCCGGCCCGCGGCGATAATTCACCCCTCCACTTT. Translated, it gives CASSPARGDNSPLHF.

The chain joins TRBV24-1 to TRBJ2-3; 15 bases line up with TRBD2. Unmatched junction bases numbered 5, after V lost 0 bases and J lost 2 bases. The CDR3 extends over 19 amino acids. CDR1 KGHDR and CDR2 SFDVKD come from the germline V gene. CDR3 DNA sequence: TGTGCCACCAGTGATTTGGCCGGGACTAGCGGGGGGCACACAGATACGCAGTATTTT. The encoded protein is CATSDLAGTSGGHTDTQYF.

This clonotype occurred a few times. The J gene is TRBJ1-6, the V gene TRBV7-3; D gene uncertain. This CDR3 region has 16 residues. Germline CDR1 is SGHTA and CDR2 is FQGTGA. V shed 10 bases and J shed 8 bases, with 24 bases lying between them. CDR3 bases: TGTGCCATCAAGGTATGGGGTAAAGACTGGGATTCACCCCTCCACTTT. This translates into CAIKVWGKDWDSPLHF.

The J gene is TRBJ2-7, the V gene TRBV11-2, with D maybe TRBD1 (5 bases). Trimming left V 1 base short and J 2 bases short, with 9 bases between. The CDR3 consists of 14 residues. Germline values: CDR1 SGHAT, CDR2 FQNNGV. The CDR3 coding sequence is TGTGCCAGCAGCTTAGGACAGACCCCCTACGAGCAGTACTTC. Amino acids: CASSLGQTPYEQYF.

The rearrangement links TRBV4-1 to TRBJ2-6; TRBD1 or TRBD2 may be the D gene (6 bases each). The V gene lost 1 base and the J gene lost 4 bases, with 17 bases spanning the gap. The length of the CDR3 is 18 residues. From germline, CDR1 is MGHRA and CDR2 YSYEKL. The CDR3, as DNA: TGCGCCAGCAGCCAAGTGCCGTGGGGGGCTGGAGGGGCCAACGTCCTGACTTTC. Its translation: CASSQVPWGAGGANVLTF.

This clonotype was observed a few times. The chain links TRBV11-2 to TRBJ2-1; tentative D call: TRBD2 (5 bases). Trimming cost V 0 bases and J 6 bases, with 18 bases left between them. CDR3 length equals 17 residues. Germline V gene data show CDR1 as SGHAT and CDR2 as FQNNGV. The CDR3 sequence is CASSLDPRASGSNEQFF. CDR3 nucleotide sequence: TGTGCCAGCAGCTTAGATCCGAGGGCAAGCGGAAGCAATGAGCAGTTCTTC.

This clonotype came up a few times. The CDR3 bases are TGTGCCAGCAGTTACCGCGGCGCAGGAAACTATGGCTACACCTTC. It translates to CASSYRGAGNYGYTF. V is TRBV6-2 or TRBV6-3 and J is TRBJ1-2, with D hard to call. The CDR3 runs 15 residues. Trimming took off 2 bases at V and 2 bases at J, with 12 bases between the two ends. Germline-derived CDR1 and CDR2 are MNHEY and SVGEGT.

The chain recombines TRBV20-1 with TRBJ2-5, with 10 bases that match TRBD2. Germline CDR1 reads DFQATT; CDR2 reads SNEGSKA (reference sequence). This CDR3 has 14 residues. CDR3 nucleotides: TGCGCCCACCCCGGGACTAGCGACCAAGAGACCCAGTACTTC. Protein product: CAHPGTSDQETQYF.

The chain links TRBV7-9 to TRBJ2-3; tentatively, D is TRBD2 (5 bases). Trimming cost V 5 bases and J 2 bases, with 11 bases left between them. CDR1 SEHNR and CDR2 FQNEAQ come from the germline V gene (reference sequence). The CDR3 consists of 14 residues. CDR3 loop: CASSPLVYTDTQYF. As DNA, the CDR3 is TGTGCCAGCAGCCCACTAGTTTACACAGATACGCAGTATTTT.